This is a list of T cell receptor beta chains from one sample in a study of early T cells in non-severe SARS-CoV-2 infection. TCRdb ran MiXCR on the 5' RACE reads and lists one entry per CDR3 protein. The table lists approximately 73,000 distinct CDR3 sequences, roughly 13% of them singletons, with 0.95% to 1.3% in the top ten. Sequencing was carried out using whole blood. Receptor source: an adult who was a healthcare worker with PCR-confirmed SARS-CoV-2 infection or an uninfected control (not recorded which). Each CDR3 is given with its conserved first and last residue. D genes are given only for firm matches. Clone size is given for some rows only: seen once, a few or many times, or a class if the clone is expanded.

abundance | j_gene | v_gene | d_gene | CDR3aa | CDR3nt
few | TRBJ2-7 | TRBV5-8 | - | CASSLGAGQFSYEQYF | TGTGCCAGCAGCCTGGGGGCTGGACAGTTCTCCTACGAGCAGTACTTC
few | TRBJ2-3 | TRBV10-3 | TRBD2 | CAISEGTSGSTDTQYF | TGTGCCATCAGTGAAGGGACTAGCGGTAGCACAGATACGCAGTATTTT
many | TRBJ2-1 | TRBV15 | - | CAIGRDQRGEQFF | TGTGCCATTGGCCGGGACCAGAGGGGTGAGCAGTTCTTC
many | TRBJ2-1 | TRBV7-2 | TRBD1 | CASSRQGGSYNEQFF | TGTGCCAGCAGCCGACAGGGTGGGTCCTACAATGAGCAGTTCTTC
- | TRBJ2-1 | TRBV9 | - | CASSTNTPKYNEQFF | TGTGCCAGCAGCACCAACACCCCGAAGTACAATGAGCAGTTCTTC
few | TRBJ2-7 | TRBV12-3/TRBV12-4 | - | CASSPRLAGVTYEQYF | TGTGCCAGCAGCCCCCGGTTGGCAGGGGTAACCTACGAGCAGTACTTC
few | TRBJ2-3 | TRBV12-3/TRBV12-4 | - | CASSLSSEPIKGDTQYF | TGTGCCAGCAGTTTAAGTAGCGAACCCATTAAGGGAGATACGCAGTATTTT
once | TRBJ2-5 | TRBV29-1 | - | CSVLIETQYF | TGCAGCGTTTTAATCGAGACCCAGTACTTC
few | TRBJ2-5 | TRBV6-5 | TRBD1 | CASSSRTGRETQYF | TGTGCCAGCAGTTCCAGGACAGGGCGAGAGACCCAGTACTTC
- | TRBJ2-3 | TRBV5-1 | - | CASSLASRSTDTQYF | TGCGCCAGCAGCTTGGCTAGCAGAAGCACAGATACGCAGTATTTT
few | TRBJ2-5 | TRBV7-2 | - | CASSFDSKTQYF | TGTGCCAGCAGCTTTGATTCAAAGACCCAGTACTTC
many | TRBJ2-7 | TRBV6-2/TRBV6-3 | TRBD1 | CASLDRQSSYEQYF | TGTGCCAGCTTGGACAGGCAGAGCTCCTACGAGCAGTACTTC
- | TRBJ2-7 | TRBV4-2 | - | CASSQGDSGPYEQYF | TGTGCCAGCAGCCAAGGGGATAGTGGACCCTACGAGCAGTACTTC
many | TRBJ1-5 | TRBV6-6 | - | CASRIYSNQPQHF | TGTGCCAGCAGAATCTATAGCAATCAGCCCCAGCATTTT
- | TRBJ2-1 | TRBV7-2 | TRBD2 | CASSPRRGSSYNEQFF | TGTGCCAGCAGCCCCCGGCGCGGGAGCTCCTACAATGAGCAGTTCTTC
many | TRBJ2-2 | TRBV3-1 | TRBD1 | CASSETGGSGELFF | TGTGCCAGCAGCGAGACAGGGGGCTCCGGGGAGCTGTTTTTT
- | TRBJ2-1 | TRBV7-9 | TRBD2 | CASSLASSGMFF | TGTGCCAGCAGCTTAGCGTCCAGCGGGATGTTCTTC
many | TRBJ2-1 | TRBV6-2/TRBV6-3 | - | CASSYYFRPTYNEQFF | TGTGCCAGCAGTTACTATTTCAGACCGACCTACAATGAGCAGTTCTTC
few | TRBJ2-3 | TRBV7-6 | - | CASSSDFSTDTQYF | TGTGCCAGCAGCTCCGATTTTAGCACAGATACGCAGTATTTT
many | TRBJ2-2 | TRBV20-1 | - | CSASTGRGGELFF | TGCAGTGCTAGCACAGGGAGAGGCGGGGAGCTGTTTTTT
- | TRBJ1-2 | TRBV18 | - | CASSPEGEGSYGYTF | TGTGCCAGCTCACCAGAGGGTGAGGGGTCCTATGGCTACACCTTC
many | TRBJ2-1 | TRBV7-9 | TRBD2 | CASSLSGGNEQFF | TGTGCCAGCAGCTTATCCGGGGGGAATGAGCAGTTCTTC
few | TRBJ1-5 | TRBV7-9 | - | CASSLAAPNQPQHF | TGTGCCAGCAGCTTAGCCGCTCCCAATCAGCCCCAGCATTTT
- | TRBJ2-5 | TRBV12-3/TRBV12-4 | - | CASSFYGPDRQETQYF | TGTGCCAGCAGTTTTTACGGACCCGACAGGCAAGAGACCCAGTACTTC
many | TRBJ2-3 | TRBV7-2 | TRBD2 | CASSLVRGGSTDTQYF | TGTGCCAGCAGCTTAGTGCGGGGGGGCAGCACAGATACGCAGTATTTT
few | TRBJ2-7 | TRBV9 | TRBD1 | CASSADRDEQYF | TGTGCCAGCAGCGCCGACAGGGACGAGCAGTACTTC
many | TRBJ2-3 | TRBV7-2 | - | CASSLSLGGTDTQYF | TGTGCCAGCAGCTTAAGTCTGGGCGGCACAGATACGCAGTATTTT
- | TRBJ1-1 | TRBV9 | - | CASSGTGTEAFF | TGTGCCAGCAGCGGCACTGGCACTGAAGCTTTCTTT
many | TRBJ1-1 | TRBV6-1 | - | CASSVGQHNSEAFF | TGTGCCAGCAGTGTGGGGCAGCATAATAGTGAAGCTTTCTTT
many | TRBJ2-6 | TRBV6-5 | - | CASSYEPSGANVLTF | TGTGCCAGCAGTTATGAACCCTCTGGGGCCAACGTCCTGACTTTC
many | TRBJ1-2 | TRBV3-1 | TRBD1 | CASSPTPGTETNYGYTF | TGTGCCAGCAGCCCAACACCCGGGACAGAGACTAACTATGGCTACACCTTC
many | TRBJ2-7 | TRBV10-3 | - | CAISDPMGGGPYEQYF | TGTGCCATCAGTGACCCCATGGGCGGGGGCCCCTACGAGCAGTACTTC
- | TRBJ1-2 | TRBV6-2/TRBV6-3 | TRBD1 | CASSYSTGRIYGYTF | TGTGCCAGCAGTTACTCGACAGGGAGGATCTATGGCTACACCTTC
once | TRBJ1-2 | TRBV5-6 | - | CASSSYSYRAYGYTF | TGTGCCAGCAGCTCCTACTCTTACCGGGCCTATGGCTACACCTTC
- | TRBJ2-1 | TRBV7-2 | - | CASSLINEQFF | TGTGCCAGCAGCTTAATCAATGAGCAGTTCTTC
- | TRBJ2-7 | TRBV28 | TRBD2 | CASRTSGIHYEQYF | TGTGCCAGCCGTACTAGCGGGATACACTACGAGCAGTACTTC
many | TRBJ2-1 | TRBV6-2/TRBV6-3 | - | CASSYEGRGYNEQFF | TGTGCCAGCAGTTATGAGGGCCGTGGCTACAATGAGCAGTTCTTC
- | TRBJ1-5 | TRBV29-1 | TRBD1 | CSAQQGLDQPQHF | TGCAGCGCCCAACAGGGGCTGGATCAGCCCCAGCATTTT
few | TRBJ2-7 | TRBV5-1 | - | CASSSDTHSYEQYF | TGCGCCAGCAGCTCGGACACCCACTCCTACGAGCAGTACTTC
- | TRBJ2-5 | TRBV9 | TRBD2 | CASSPRTSGGGGTATQYF | TGTGCCAGCAGCCCTCGGACTAGCGGGGGCGGCGGAACGGCGACCCAGTACTTC
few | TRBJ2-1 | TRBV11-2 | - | CASSLDGGHDEQFF | TGTGCCAGCAGCTTAGATGGGGGGCACGATGAGCAGTTCTTC
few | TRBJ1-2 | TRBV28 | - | CASRNTSYGYTF | TGTGCCAGCAGAAACACTTCCTATGGCTACACCTTC
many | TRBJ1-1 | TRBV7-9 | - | CASSSGSRGIEAFF | TGTGCCAGCAGCTCCGGCTCGAGGGGCATTGAAGCTTTCTTT
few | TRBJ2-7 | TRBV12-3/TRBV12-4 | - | CASSLGPKYSTYEQYF | TGTGCCAGCAGTTTAGGGCCGAAGTACTCGACCTACGAGCAGTACTTC
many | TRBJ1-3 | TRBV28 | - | CASIGTGNTIYF | TGTGCCAGTATAGGGACAGGAAACACCATATATTTT
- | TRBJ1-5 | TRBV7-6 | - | CASSSGPTGQPQHF | TGTGCCAGCAGCTCTGGACCCACGGGTCAGCCCCAGCATTTT
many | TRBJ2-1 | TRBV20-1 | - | CSAKETISSYNEQFF | TGCAGTGCCAAGGAGACGATAAGCTCCTACAATGAGCAGTTCTTC
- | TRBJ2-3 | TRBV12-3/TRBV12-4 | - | CASSFATPPPRDTQYF | TGTGCCAGCAGTTTTGCTACTCCACCTCCCCGAGATACGCAGTATTTT
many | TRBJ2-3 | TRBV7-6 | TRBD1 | CASTPRQGPDTQYF | TGTGCCAGCACCCCCAGACAGGGACCAGATACGCAGTATTTT
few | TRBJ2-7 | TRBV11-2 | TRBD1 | CASSQYWGTGGTYEQYF | TGTGCCAGCAGCCAATACTGGGGGACAGGGGGTACCTACGAGCAGTACTTC
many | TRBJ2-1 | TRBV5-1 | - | CASSLGGTESYNEQFF | TGCGCCAGCAGCTTGGGAGGGACGGAATCCTACAATGAGCAGTTCTTC
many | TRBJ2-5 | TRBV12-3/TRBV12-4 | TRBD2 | CASRGDSGVQETQYF | TGTGCCAGCAGGGGGGATAGCGGGGTTCAAGAGACCCAGTACTTC
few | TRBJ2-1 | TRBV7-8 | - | CASSLGGVLNEQFF | TGTGCCAGCAGCTTAGGAGGAGTGTTAAATGAGCAGTTCTTC
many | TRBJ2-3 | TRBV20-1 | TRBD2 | CSARDVGGGTDTQYF | TGCAGTGCTAGAGATGTGGGGGGGGGCACAGATACGCAGTATTTT
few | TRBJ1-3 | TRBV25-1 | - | CASSDRVGNTIYF | TGTGCCAGCAGTGACCGCGTTGGAAACACCATATATTTT
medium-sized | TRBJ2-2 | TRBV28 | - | CASIRETSNTGELFF | TGTGCCAGCATTCGGGAGACTTCGAACACCGGGGAGCTGTTTTTT
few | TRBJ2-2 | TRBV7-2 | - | CASSFMIRANTGELFF | TGTGCCAGCAGCTTCATGATCAGGGCGAACACCGGGGAGCTGTTTTTT
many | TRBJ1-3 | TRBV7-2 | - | CASSVQQGFSGNTIYF | TGTGCCAGCAGCGTCCAACAGGGCTTCTCTGGAAACACCATATATTTT
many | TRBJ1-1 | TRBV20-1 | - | CSAKLNTEAFF | TGCAGTGCTAAATTGAACACTGAAGCTTTCTTT
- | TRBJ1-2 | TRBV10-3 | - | CAISAVIRAYGYTF | TGTGCCATCAGTGCCGTTATTAGAGCCTATGGCTACACCTTC